This T cell receptor beta chain was sequenced for a study of response to subunit inactivated influenza vaccine. General study findings and limits: There was a suggestion from the authors that each seasonal influenza vaccination recruits few new T cells.

Turning to this clonotype: Its specificity is not known.

TCRdb reprocessed the RT-PCR reads via MiXCR and lists one record per CDR3 protein. The sample yields 450,000 to 700,000 distinct CDR3 sequences, approximately 15% seen once. The starting material was PBMCs from blood, obtained 12 days after vaccination. This TCR was recovered from a man aged 50-59 years who received an inactivated influenza vaccine.

CDR3 region: CASTLGVDVLDEKLFF. As DNA, the CDR3 is TGTGCCAGCACCCTGGGGGTCGACGTTTTGGATGAAAAACTGTTTTTT. The genes are TRBV5-5 and TRBJ1-4; TRBD1 is a possible D gene (5 bases). The CDR3 has 16 residues. Per the germline V gene, CDR1 is SGHKS and CDR2 is YYEKEE (reference sequence). V was shortened by 6 bases and J by 6 bases, with 21 bases between the two germline ends.